Listed below are T cell receptor beta chains from one sample, sequenced in a study of OX40 agonist ivuxolimab in advanced cancers. Measured with immunoSEQ multiplex PCR; TCRdb has only the in-frame clones, and not every one. The data hold 100,000 to 110,000 clones, with around 91% observed a single time. The input for sequencing was CD4+ or CD8+ T cells sorted from blood, taken in a trial of the OX40 agonist ivuxolimab. These receptor sequences come from an adult with an advanced solid tumor such as melanoma, head and neck, liver or kidney cancer. Each CDR3 is given with its conserved first and last residue. A D gene is named only where the DNA matches it firmly. Some rows mark clone size as missing; the rest say once, few, many or name a class of expanded clone.

>TRBV30|once|-|TRBJ2-1
TGTGCCTGGAGTGTATGGGGGTACAATGAGCAGTTCTTC
CAWSVWGYNEQFF
>TRBV7-3|few|-|TRBJ1-6
TGTGCCAGCAGCTTTACGGGGTCGCGGAATTCACCCCTCCACTTT
CASSFTGSRNSPLHF
>TRBV29-1|-|TRBD2|TRBJ2-2
TGCAGCGTTGGGCGTGGCGGGAGGTACACCGGGGAGCTGTTTTTT
CSVGRGGRYTGELFF
>TRBV2|-|TRBD1|TRBJ2-7
TGTGCCAGCAGGAGGACAGGGTCCTACGAGCAGTACTTC
CASRRTGSYEQYF
>TRBV5-1|-|TRBD1|TRBJ1-2
TGCGCCAGCAGCCCCAGGGGGCGCGGTGGCTACACCTTC
CASSPRGRGGYTF
>TRBV29-1|-|-|TRBJ1-2
TGCAGCGTTGGGGGGGGGACCTCCCAGGAAGGCTACACCTTC
CSVGGGTSQEGYTF
>TRBV4-1|-|-|TRBJ2-7
TGCGCCAGCAGCCAAGGCGGACAGTCTTTCTACGAGCAGTACTTC
CASSQGGQSFYEQYF
>TRBV6-5|-|TRBD1|TRBJ1-4
TGTGCCAGCAGTTATAGTCCGACAGGGATTGAAAAACTGTTTTTT
CASSYSPTGIEKLFF
>TRBV5-1|-|-|TRBJ1-1
TGCGCCAGCGTACCGGGCCGGGGAATTAACACTGAAGCTTTCTTT
CASVPGRGINTEAFF
>TRBV2|few|TRBD1|TRBJ1-5
TGTGCCACCTCGGACAGGGCGAGCAATCAGCCCCAGCATTTT
CATSDRASNQPQHF
>TRBV20-1|few|-|TRBJ2-7
TGCAGTGCTAGACCCGTCTACGAGCAGTACTTC
CSARPVYEQYF
>TRBV7-2|once|TRBD1|TRBJ1-2
TGTGCCAGCAGCCGGACAGGGGGCTCTGGCTACACCTTC
CASSRTGGSGYTF
>TRBV9|-|-|TRBJ2-7
TGTGCCAGCAGCGTAGGGCCGGGCCCCTCCTACGAGCAGTACTTC
CASSVGPGPSYEQYF
>TRBV9|once|-|TRBJ2-2
TGTGCCAGCAGCGTATATGTGGGCGCGAACACCGGGGAGCTGTTTTTT
CASSVYVGANTGELFF
>TRBV30|-|-|TRBJ2-3
TGTGCCTGGAGTGTAAGCCCACTAGGGGGTACCTGGAACACAGATACGCAGTATTTT
CAWSVSPLGGTWNTDTQYF
>TRBV5-1|-|-|TRBJ1-2
TGCGCCAGCACCGATCAGCGGGTCGGTGGCTACACCTTC
CASTDQRVGGYTF
>TRBV5-1|-|-|TRBJ2-7
TGCGCCAGCAGCCCGGGAGTTTACGAGCAGTACTTC
CASSPGVYEQYF
>TRBV4-1|-|TRBD2|TRBJ2-4
TGCGCCAGCAGCCAAGAGTCAGAGCTGGCGGGGGGATTCAACATTCAGTACTTC
CASSQESELAGGFNIQYF
>TRBV5-1|-|TRBD1|TRBJ2-3
TGCGCCAGCAGCTTTGATAGGGGGCGGGTCACAGATACGCAGTATTTT
CASSFDRGRVTDTQYF
>TRBV5-1|-|TRBD1|TRBJ2-2
TGCGCCAGCAGCTTTGGGACAGCTCTGAACACCGGGGAGCTGTTTTTT
CASSFGTALNTGELFF
>TRBV2|-|TRBD1|TRBJ2-7
TGTGCCAGCAGTGTGGACAGGGGGCTATACGAGCAGTACTTC
CASSVDRGLYEQYF
>TRBV27|-|-|TRBJ2-6
TGTGCCAGCAGTTTTGGGGTCCTACCCTCTGGGGCCAACGTCCTGACTTTC
CASSFGVLPSGANVLTF
>TRBV11-2|-|-|TRBJ2-7
TGTGCCAGCAGCTTAGGAACAGGTGTCTACGAGCAGTACTTC
CASSLGTGVYEQYF
>TRBV6-1|-|-|TRBJ1-1
TGTGCCAGCAGGGAAAGCCAGGGTCATGGGGGTGAAGCTTTCTTT
CASRESQGHGGEAFF
>TRBV4-2|-|-|TRBJ1-5
TGTGCCAGCAGCCAAGGGGTCCGGGGACAGCCCCAGCATTTT
CASSQGVRGQPQHF
>TRBV10-1|-|-|TRBJ2-3
TGCGCCAGCAGTGGCCCAGCGGTAGAGGAAGATACGCAGTATTTT
CASSGPAVEEDTQYF
>TRBV30|once|-|TRBJ2-7
TGTGCCTGGAGTCCCAACAACTACGAGCAGTACTTC
CAWSPNNYEQYF
>TRBV9|once|TRBD1|TRBJ1-1
TGTGCCAGCAGTCGGACAGGGATCGCTGAAGCTTTCTTT
CASSRTGIAEAFF
>TRBV28|-|-|TRBJ1-5
TGTGCCAGCATCGGCAGCCTCAATCAGCCCCAGCATTTT
CASIGSLNQPQHF
>TRBV10-2|-|TRBD2|TRBJ2-7
TGCGCCAGCACCCCGGGGAAGCGGGACTACGAGCAGTACTTC
CASTPGKRDYEQYF
>TRBV23-1|-|-|TRBJ2-3
TGCGCCAGCAGTCAAAGGGGGGGGAGTGATTGGGAGGACACAGATACGCAGTATTTT
CASSQRGGSDWEDTDTQYF
>TRBV14|-|-|TRBJ2-5
TGTGCCAGCAGCCAAGAAGGGAAGGGGACCCAGTACTTC
CASSQEGKGTQYF
>TRBV10-1|-|TRBD2|TRBJ2-3
TGCGCCAGCAGTGAGTGGGTAGCGGGGACTGCCCGAGATACGCAGTATTTT
CASSEWVAGTARDTQYF
>TRBV5-1|-|TRBD1|TRBJ1-1
TGCGCCAGCAGCTTCAATGGACAGGTCGAAGCTTTCTTT
CASSFNGQVEAFF